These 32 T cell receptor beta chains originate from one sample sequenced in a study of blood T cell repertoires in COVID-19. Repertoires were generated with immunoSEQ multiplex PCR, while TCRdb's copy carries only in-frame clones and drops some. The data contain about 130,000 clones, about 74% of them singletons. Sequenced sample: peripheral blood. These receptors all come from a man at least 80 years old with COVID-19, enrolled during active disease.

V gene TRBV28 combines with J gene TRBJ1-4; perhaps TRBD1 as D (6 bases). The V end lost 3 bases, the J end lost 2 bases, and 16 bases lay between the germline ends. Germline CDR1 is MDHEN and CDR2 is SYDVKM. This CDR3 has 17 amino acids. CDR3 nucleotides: TGTGCCAGCAGTTTGCTTCTGGGGGCGACGACTAATGAAAAACTGTTTTTT. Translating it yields CASSLLLGATTNEKLFF.

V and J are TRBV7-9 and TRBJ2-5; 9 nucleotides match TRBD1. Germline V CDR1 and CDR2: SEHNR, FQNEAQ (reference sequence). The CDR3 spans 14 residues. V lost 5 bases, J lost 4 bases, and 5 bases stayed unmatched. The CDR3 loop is CASSVGQGSETQYF. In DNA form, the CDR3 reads TGTGCCAGCAGCGTCGGACAGGGGTCAGAGACCCAGTACTTC.

The CDR3 coding sequence is TGTGCCAGTATTTCGGGACAGAACACTGAAGCTTTCTTT. This gives the protein CASISGQNTEAFF. The chain has TRBV19 and TRBJ1-1; the D gene is possibly TRBD1 (6 bases). The CDR3 has 13 residues. Looked up from germline, CDR1 is LNHDA and CDR2 is SQIVND (reference sequence). The V gene lost 7 bases and the J gene lost 1 base, with 10 bases spanning the gap.

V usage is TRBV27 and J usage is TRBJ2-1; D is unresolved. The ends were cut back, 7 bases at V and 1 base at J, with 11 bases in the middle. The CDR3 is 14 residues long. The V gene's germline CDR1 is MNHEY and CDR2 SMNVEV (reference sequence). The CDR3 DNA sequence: TGTGCCAGCAACGAGCAAGATTCCTACAATGAGCAGTTCTTC. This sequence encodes CASNEQDSYNEQFF.

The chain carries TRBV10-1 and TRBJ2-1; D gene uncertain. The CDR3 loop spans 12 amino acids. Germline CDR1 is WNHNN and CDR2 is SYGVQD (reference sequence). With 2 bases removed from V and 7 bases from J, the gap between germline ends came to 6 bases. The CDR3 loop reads CASSENQNEQFF. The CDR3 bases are TGCGCCAGCAGTGAGAACCAGAATGAGCAGTTCTTC.

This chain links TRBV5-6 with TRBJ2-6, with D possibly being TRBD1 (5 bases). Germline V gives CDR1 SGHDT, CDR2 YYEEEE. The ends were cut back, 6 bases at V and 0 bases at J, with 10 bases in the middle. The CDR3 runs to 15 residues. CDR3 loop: CASTGMPSGANVLTF. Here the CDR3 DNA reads TGTGCCAGCACAGGGATGCCCTCTGGGGCCAACGTCCTGACTTTC. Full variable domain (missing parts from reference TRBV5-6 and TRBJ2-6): DAGVTQSPTHLIKTRGQQVTLRCSPKSGHDTVSWYQQALGQGPQFIFQYYEEEERQRGNFPDRFSGHQFPNYSSELNVNALLLGDSALYLCASTGMPSGANVLTFGAGSRLTVL.

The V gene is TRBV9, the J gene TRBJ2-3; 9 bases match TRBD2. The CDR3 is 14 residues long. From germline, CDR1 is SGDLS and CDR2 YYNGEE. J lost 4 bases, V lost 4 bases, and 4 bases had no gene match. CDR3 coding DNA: TGTGCCAGCAGCCCTTGGACTAGCGCAGATACGCAGTATTTT. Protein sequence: CASSPWTSADTQYF.

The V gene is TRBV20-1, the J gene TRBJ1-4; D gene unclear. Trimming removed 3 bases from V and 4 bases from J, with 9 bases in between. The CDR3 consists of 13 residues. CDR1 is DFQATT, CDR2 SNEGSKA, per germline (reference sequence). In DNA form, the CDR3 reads TGCAGTGCTAGTTCCGTACTTAATGAAAAACTGTTTTTT. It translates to CSASSVLNEKLFF.

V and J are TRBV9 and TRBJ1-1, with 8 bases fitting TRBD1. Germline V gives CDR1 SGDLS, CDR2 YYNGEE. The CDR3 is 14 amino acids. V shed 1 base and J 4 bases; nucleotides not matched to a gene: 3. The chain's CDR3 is CASSVQGARTEAFF. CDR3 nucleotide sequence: TGTGCCAGCAGCGTACAGGGGGCGCGCACTGAAGCTTTCTTT.

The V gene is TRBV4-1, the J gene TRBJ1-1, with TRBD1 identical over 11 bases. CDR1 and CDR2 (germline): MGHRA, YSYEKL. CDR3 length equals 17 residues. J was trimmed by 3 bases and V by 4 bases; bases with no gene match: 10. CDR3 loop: CASSRGTGGILHTEAFF. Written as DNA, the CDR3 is TGCGCCAGCAGCCGCGGGACAGGGGGGATTTTGCACACTGAAGCTTTCTTT.

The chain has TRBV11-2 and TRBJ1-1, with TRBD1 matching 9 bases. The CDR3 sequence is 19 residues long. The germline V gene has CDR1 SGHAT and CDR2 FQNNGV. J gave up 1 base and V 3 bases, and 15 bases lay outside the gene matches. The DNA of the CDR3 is TGTGCCAGCAGCTTCCCGCGGACAGGGGCCAATTATGGGAACACTGAAGCTTTCTTT. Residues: CASSFPRTGANYGNTEAFF.

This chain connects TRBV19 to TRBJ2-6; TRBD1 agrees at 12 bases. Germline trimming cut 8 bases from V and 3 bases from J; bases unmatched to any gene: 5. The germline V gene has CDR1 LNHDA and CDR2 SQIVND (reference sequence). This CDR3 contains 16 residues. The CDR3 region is CASWDRGRVGANVLTF. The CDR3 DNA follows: TGTGCCAGTTGGGACAGGGGGCGAGTTGGGGCCAACGTCCTGACTTTC.

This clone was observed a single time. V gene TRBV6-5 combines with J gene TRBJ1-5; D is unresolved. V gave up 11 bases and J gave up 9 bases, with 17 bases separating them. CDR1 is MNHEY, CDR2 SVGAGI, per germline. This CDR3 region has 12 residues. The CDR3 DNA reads TGTGCCTGCCACACGGGGTCGGGGCCCCAGCATTTT. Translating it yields CACHTGSGPQHF.

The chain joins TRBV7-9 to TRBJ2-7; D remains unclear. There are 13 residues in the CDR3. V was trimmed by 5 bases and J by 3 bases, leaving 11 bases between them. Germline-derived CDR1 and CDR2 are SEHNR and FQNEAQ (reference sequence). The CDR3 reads CASSPLGVYEQYF. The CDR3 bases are TGTGCCAGCAGCCCCCTGGGCGTCTACGAGCAGTACTTC.

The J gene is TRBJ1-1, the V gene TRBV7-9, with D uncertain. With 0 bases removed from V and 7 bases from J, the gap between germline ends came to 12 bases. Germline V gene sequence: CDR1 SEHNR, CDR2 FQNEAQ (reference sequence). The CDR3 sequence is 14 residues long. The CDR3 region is CASSLASGGDEAFF. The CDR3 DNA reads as TGTGCCAGCAGCTTAGCATCGGGAGGTGATGAAGCTTTCTTT.

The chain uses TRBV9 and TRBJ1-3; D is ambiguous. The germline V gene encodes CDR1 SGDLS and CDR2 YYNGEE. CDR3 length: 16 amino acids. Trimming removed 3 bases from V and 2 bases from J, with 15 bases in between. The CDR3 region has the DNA TGTGCCAGCAGCGCCTCCCTAACGGTGCCTGGAAACACCATATATTTT. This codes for CASSASLTVPGNTIYF. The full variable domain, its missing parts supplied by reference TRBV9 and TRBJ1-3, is DSGVTQTPKHLITATGQRVTLRCSPRSGDLSVYWYQQSLDQGLQFLIQYYNGEERAKGNILERFSAQQFPDLHSELNLSSLELGDSALYFCASSASLTVPGNTIYFGEGSWLTVV.

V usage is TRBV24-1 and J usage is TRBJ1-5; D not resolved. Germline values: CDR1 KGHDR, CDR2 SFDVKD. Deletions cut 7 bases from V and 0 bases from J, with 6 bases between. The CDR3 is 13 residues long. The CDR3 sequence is CATSGYSNQPQHF. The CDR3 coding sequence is TGTGCCACCAGCGGGTATAGCAATCAGCCCCAGCATTTT.

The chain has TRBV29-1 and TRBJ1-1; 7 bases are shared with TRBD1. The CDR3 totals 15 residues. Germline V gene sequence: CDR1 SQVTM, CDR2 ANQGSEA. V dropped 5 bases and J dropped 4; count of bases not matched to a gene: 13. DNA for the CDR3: TGCAGCGTTCGTTCCCGAACTACAGGGGTCACTGAAGCTTTCTTT. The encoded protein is CSVRSRTTGVTEAFF.

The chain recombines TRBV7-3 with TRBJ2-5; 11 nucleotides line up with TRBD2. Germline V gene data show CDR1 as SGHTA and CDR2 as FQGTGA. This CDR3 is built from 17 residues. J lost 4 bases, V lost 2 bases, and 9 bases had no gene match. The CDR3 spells CASSLWGLAALGETQYF. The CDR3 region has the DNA TGTGCCAGCAGCTTATGGGGACTAGCGGCCTTGGGAGAGACCCAGTACTTC.

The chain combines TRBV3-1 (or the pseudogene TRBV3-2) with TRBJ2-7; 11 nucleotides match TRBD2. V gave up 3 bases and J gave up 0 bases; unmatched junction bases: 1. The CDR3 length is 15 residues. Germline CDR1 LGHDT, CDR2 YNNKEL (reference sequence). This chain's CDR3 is CASSQTSGVSYEQYF. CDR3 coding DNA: TGTGCCAGCAGCCAGACTAGCGGGGTCTCCTACGAGCAGTACTTC.

The CDR3 DNA reads as TGTGCCAGCTCCATCGGACAGGGAGAAACCGGGGAGCTGTTTTTT. Its protein is CASSIGQGETGELFF. The chain carries TRBV3-1 (or the pseudogene TRBV3-2) and TRBJ2-2; TRBD1 matches at 8 bases. The CDR3 has 15 residues. CDR1 and CDR2 (germline): LGHDT, YNNKEL (reference sequence). The V and J ends lost 8 bases and 5 bases, in that order; junction bases with no gene match: 10.

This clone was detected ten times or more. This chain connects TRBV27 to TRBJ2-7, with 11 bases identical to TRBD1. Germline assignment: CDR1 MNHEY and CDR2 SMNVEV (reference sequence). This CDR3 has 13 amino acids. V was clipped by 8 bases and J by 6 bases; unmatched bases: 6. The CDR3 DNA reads TGTGCCAGCCTGGGGACAGGGGGTTTCGAGCAGTACTTC. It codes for CASLGTGGFEQYF.

The CDR3 here is CASSQQLLEAFF. CDR3 bases: TGTGCCAGCAGCCAACAGCTCCTGGAAGCTTTCTTT. The chain uses TRBV13 and TRBJ1-1; the D is unclear. This CDR3 has 12 amino acids. V was cut by 5 bases and J by 8 bases, with 12 bases left in between. In germline, CDR1 is PRHDT, CDR2 FYEKMQ (reference sequence).

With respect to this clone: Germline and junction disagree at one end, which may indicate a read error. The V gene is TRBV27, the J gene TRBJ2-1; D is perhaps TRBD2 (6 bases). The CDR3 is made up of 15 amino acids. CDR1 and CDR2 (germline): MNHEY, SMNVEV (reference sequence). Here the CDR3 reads CASRPSGTRYTEQFF. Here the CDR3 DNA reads TGTGCCAGCAGGCCTTCCGGGACTCGGTACACTGAGCAGTTCTTC.

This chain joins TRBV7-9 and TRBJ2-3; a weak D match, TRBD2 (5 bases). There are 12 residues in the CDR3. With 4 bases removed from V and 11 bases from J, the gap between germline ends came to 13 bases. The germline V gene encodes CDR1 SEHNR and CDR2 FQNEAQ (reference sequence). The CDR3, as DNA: TGTGCCAGCAGCTCGGTTGGGGAGTGGCAGTATTTT. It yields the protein CASSSVGEWQYF.

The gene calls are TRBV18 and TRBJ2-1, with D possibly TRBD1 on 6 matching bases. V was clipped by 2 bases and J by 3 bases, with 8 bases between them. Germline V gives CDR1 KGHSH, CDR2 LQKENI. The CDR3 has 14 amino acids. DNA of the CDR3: TGTGCCAGCTCACCAATGGACAGCTACAATGAGCAGTTCTTC. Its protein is CASSPMDSYNEQFF.

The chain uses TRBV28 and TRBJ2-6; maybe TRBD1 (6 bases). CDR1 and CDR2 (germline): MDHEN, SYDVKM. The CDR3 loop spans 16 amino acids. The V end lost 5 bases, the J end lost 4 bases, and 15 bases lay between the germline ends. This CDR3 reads CASSATTGPGANVLTF. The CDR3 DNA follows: TGTGCCAGCAGTGCCACCACAGGGCCCGGGGCCAACGTCCTGACTTTC.

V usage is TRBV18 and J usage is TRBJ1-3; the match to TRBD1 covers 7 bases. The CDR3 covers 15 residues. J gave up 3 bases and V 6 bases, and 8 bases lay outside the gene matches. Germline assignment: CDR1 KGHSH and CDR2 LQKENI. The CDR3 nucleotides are TGTGCCAGCTCCCCCGGGACAGATTATGGAAACACCATATATTTT. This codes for CASSPGTDYGNTIYF. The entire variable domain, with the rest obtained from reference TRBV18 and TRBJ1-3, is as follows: NAGVMQNPRHLVRRRGQEARLRCSPMKGHSHVYWYRQLPEEGLKFMVYLQKENIIDESGMPKERFSAEFPKEGPSILRIQQVVRGDSAAYFCASSPGTDYGNTIYFGEGSWLTVV.

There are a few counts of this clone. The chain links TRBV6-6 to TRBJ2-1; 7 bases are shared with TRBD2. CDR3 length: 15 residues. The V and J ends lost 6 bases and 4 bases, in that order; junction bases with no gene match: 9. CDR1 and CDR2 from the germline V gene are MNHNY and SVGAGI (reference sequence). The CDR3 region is CASREQGGTYNEQFF. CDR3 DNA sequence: TGTGCCAGCAGGGAGCAGGGAGGGACTTACAATGAGCAGTTCTTC.

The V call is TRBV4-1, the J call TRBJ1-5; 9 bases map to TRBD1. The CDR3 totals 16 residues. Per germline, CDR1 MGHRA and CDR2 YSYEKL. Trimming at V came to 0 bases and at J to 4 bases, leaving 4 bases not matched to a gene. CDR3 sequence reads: CASSQEGQGGNQPQHF. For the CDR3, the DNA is TGCGCCAGCAGCCAAGAGGGACAGGGAGGAAATCAGCCCCAGCATTTT.

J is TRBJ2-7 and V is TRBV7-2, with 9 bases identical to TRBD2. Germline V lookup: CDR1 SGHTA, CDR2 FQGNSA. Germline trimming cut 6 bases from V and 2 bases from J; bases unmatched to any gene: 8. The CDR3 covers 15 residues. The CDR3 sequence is CASRVSGSVTYEQYF. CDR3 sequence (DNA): TGTGCCAGCAGGGTTAGCGGGAGCGTAACCTACGAGCAGTACTTC.

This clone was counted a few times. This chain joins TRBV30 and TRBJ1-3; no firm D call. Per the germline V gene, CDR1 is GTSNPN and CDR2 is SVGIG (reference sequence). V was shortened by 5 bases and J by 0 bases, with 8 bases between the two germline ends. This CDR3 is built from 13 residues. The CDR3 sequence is CAWGVSSGNTIYF. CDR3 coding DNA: TGTGCCTGGGGAGTCAGCTCTGGAAACACCATATATTTT.